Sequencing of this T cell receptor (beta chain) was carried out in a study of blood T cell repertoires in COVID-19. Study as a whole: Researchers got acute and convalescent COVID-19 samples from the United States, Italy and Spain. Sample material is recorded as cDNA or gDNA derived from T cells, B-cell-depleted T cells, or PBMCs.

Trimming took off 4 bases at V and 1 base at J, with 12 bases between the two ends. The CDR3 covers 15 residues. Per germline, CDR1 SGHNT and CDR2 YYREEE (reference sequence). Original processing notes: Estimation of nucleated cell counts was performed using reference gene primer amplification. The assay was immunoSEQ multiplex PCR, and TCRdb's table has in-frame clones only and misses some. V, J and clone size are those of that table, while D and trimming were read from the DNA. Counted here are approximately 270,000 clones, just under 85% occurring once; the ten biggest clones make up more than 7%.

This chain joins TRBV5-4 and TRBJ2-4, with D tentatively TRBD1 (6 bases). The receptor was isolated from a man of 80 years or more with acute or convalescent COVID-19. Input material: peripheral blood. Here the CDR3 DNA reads TGTGCCAGCAGCCAACCCCAGGGGGCCAAAAACATTCAGTACTTC. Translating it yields CASSQPQGAKNIQYF. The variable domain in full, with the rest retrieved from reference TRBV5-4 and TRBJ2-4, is ETGVTQSPTHLIKTRGQQVTLRCSSQSGHNTVSWYQQALGQGPQFIFQYYREEENGRGNFPPRFSGLQFPNYSSELNVNALELDDSALYLCASSQPQGAKNIQYFGAGTRLSVL.